This paragraph reports one T cell receptor beta chain. This clone registers as medium-sized (0.01 to 0.1%) within its sample. Its antigen is unknown. There are no base qualities to consult, and no much larger clone falls within one base. This entry comes from a study of blood T cell repertoires in COVID-19 (dated by TCRdb to about 2020). With respect to the entire study: Collaborator samples came from the United States, Italy and Spain and covered acute and convalescent phases of COVID-19. The samples were drawn from the first 160 participants of the ongoing ImmuneRACE study and from 950 to 1,500 subjects provided by 6 global collaborators. The repertoires were released in a freely available public database meant as a resource for research on the immune response to SARS-CoV-2. The dataset comprised deeply sampled blood TCRbeta repertoires from subjects exposed to, actively infected with, or recovered from COVID-19. Sample metadata almost always included a de-identified subject ID, COVID-19 status, age in years and sex. The material from the prospective study consisted of cDNA or gDNA derived from T cells, B-cell-depleted T cells, or PBMCs. Where HLA class I and class II types were available, the types were taken from metadata supplied by the sample provider, not from assay-based typing.

Each collaborating institution followed its own protocols to collect whole blood in K2EDTA tubes. For TCRbeta analysis, collaborators shipped samples as frozen whole blood, isolated PBMCs, or DNA extracted from either of those sample types. TCRbeta CDR3 regions were amplified from genomic DNA using the immunoSEQ Assay, a bias-controlled multiplex PCR. The paper's processing steps were these. Nucleated cell counts per sample were estimated from amplification of reference gene primers within the assay. To quantify the absolute abundance of each unique TCRbeta CDR3 rearrangement, sequence reads were collapsed and filtered. Productive Simpson clonality was computed per sample as the square root of Simpson's diversity index over productive rearrangements. TCRdb limited this immuneACCESS table to in-frame rearrangements with V and J called. A share of clones is missing; checked studies link under half to unresolved V genes, and the rest is unexplained. D and trimming were read from the DNA, whereas the V and J calls and clone size are those reported in that table. This sample holds roughly 40,000 clones; over 70% were observed only once. Around 32% of the sample comes from the top ten.

The full study reports these points: The quantity of clinical and demographic metadata differed by source and by participant and was supplied without curation.

The CDR3 sequence holds 14 residues, the cysteine and phenylalanine included. Kept here is only the CDR3 DNA, which spans 42 bases and is read in frame from base 1. According to the germline V gene, CDR1 reads MNHEY and CDR2 reads SVGAGI. The junction carries 11 bases between V and J, which are trimmed by 7 bases and 1 base respectively. The material sequenced was peripheral blood. The chain uses TRBV6-5 and TRBJ1-5; too little of a D gene remains to name it. The clonotype comes from an elderly man with active or convalescent COVID-19. The sequence in DNA is TGTGCCAGCACAATACAGACAAGCAATCAGCCCCAGCATTTT. Its amino acids are CASTIQTSNQPQHF.